This T cell receptor beta chain was observed in a study of human T cells and chemical hapten exposure. This clonotype turned up a few times. Time point given: patch test 1, 2 weeks after DPC sensitization. Treatment of the sample: therapeutic diphenylcyclopropenone sensitization with weekly scalp DPC. Each CDR3 protein gets one entry after TCRdb re-called the RACE reads with MiXCR. The repertoire includes 95,000 to 150,000 distinct CDR3 sequences, around 15% of them detected once, and around 0.99% sits in the top ten. V lost 5 bases, J lost 14 bases, and 15 bases stayed unmatched. Germline values: CDR1 MNHEY, CDR2 SVGEGT. CDR3 length: 14 residues.

The sample here was whole blood, taken in connection with sensitization to the hapten diphenylcyclopropenone (DPC). The chain joins TRBV6-2 or TRBV6-3 to TRBJ2-1, with 7 bases aligning to TRBD1. The origin of this receptor is a man between 18 and 29 years old with alopecia areata. Some clones in this sample may be carry-over from other donors' samples. CDR3 sequence: CASSPFRQGLTEFF. The CDR3 DNA reads as TGTGCCAGCAGTCCTTTCCGACAGGGTCTAACGGAGTTCTTC.